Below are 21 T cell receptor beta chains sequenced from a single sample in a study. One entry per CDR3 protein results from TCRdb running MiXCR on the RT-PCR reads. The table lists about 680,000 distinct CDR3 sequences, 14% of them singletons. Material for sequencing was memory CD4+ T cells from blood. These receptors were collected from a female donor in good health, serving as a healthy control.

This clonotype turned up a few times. CDR3 bases: TGTGCCAGCAGTTTCTACGTGGATACGCAGTATTTT. It translates to CASSFYVDTQYF. This sequence joins TRBV12-3 or TRBV12-4 and TRBJ2-3; D is ambiguous. Trimming shortened V by 3 bases and J by 6 bases, and 7 bases separated the two germline ends. This CDR3 is 12 amino acids long.

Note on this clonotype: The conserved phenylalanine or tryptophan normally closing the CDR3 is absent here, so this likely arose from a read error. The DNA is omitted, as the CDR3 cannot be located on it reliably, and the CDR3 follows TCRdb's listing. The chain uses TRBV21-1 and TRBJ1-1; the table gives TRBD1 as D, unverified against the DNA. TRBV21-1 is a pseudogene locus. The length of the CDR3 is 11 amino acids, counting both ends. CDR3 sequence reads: CASSPSGDRAQ.

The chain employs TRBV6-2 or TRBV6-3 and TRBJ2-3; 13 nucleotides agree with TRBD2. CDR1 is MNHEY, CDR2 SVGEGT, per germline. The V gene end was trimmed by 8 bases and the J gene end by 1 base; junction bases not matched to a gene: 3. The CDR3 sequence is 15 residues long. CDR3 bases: TGTGCCAGCGGACTAGCGGGGGACCGCACAGATACGCAGTATTTT. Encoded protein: CASGLAGDRTDTQYF.

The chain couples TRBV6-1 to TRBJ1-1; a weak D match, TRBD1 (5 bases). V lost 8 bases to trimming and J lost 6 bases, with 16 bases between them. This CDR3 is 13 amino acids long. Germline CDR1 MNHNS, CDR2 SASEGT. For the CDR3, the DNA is TGTGCCAGCCAGGGACTGCTATTGGCTGAAGCTTTCTTT. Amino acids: CASQGLLLAEAFF.

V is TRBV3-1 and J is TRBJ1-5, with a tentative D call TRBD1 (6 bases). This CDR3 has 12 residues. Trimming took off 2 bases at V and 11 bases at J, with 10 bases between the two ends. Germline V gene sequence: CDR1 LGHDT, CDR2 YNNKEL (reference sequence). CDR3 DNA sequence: TGTGCCAGCAGCCAACAGAGGGGGGCCCAGCATTTT. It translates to CASSQQRGAQHF. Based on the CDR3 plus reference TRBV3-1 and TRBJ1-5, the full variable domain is DTAVSQTPKYLVTQMGNDKSIKCEQNLGHDTMYWYKQDSKKFLKIMFSYNNKELIINETVPNRFSPKSPDKAHLNLHINSLELGDSAVYFCASSQQRGAQHFGDGTRLSIL.

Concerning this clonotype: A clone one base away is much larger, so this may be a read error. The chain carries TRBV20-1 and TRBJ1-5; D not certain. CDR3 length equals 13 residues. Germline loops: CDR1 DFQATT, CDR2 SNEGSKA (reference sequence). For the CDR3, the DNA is TGCACTGCTGGGCGGCACAGCAATCAGCCCCAGCATTTT. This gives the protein CTAGRHSNQPQHF.

The CDR3 DNA follows: TGTGCCAGCAGTCCACTGGGGATCGAGACAGATACGCAGTATTTT. Its translation is CASSPLGIETDTQYF. The chain carries TRBV3-1 and TRBJ2-3; no definite D call. The CDR3 runs 15 residues. Trimming left V 6 bases short and J 3 bases short, with 16 bases between. Germline CDR1 and CDR2: LGHDT and YNNKEL (reference sequence).

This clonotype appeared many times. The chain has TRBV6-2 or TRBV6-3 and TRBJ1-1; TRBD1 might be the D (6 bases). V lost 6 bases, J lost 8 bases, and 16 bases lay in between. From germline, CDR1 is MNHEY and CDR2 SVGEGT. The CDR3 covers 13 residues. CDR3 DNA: TGTGCCAGCAGACATCAGACAACAGGGGAAGCTTTCTTT. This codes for CASRHQTTGEAFF.

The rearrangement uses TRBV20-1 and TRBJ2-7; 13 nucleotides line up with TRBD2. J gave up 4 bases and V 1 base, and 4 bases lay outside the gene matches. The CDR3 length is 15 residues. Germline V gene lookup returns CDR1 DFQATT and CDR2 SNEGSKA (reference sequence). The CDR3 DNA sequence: TGCAGTGCTAGAGGGACTAGCGGGAGTTGGTACGAGCAGTACTTC. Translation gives CSARGTSGSWYEQYF.

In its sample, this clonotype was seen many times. CDR3 region: CASSPWTGGWELFF. The CDR3 nucleotides read TGTGCCAGCAGCCCCTGGACAGGGGGATGGGAGCTGTTTTTT. This chain links TRBV7-2 with TRBJ2-2, with 10 bases aligning to TRBD1. The CDR3 covers 14 residues. Germline CDR1 is SGHTA and CDR2 is FQGNSA. Unmatched junction bases numbered 6, after V lost 5 bases and J lost 9 bases.

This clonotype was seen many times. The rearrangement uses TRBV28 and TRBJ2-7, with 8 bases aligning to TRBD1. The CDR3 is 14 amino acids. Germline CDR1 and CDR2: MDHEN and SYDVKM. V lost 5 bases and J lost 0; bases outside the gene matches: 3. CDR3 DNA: TGTGCCAGCAGTGGAGACAGGGGCTCCTACGAGCAGTACTTC. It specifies CASSGDRGSYEQYF. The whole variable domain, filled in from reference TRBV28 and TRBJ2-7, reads DVKVTQSSRYLVKRTGEKVFLECVQDMDHENMFWYRQDPGLGLRLIYFSYDVKMKEKGDIPEGYSVSREKKERFSLILESASTNQTSMYLCASSGDRGSYEQYFGPGTRLTVT.

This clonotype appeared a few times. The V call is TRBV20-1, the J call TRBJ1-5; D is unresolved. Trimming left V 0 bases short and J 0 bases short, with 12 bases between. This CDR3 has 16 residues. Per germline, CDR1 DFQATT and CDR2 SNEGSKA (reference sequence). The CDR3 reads CSARDFGDYSNQPQHF. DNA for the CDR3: TGCAGTGCTAGAGATTTCGGAGACTATAGCAATCAGCCCCAGCATTTT.

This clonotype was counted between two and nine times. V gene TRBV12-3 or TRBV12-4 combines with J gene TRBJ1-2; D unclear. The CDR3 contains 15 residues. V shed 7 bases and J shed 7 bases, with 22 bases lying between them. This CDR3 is CASTSDLAIYSGYTF. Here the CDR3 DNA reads TGTGCCAGCACCTCGGACTTGGCCATATATAGTGGCTACACCTTC.

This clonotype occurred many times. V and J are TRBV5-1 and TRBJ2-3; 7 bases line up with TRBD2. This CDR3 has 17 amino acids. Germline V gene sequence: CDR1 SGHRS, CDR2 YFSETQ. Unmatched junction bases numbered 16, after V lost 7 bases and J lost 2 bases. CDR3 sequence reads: CASQGLGGGSFTDTQYF. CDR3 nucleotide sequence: TGCGCCAGCCAAGGCCTCGGTGGCGGGAGTTTCACAGATACGCAGTATTTT.

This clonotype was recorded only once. This chain's CDR3 is CASSPTSPATNEKLFF. The CDR3 DNA reads as TGTGCCAGCTCACCGACTTCGCCAGCAACTAATGAAAAACTGTTTTTT. The V and J genes are TRBV18 and TRBJ1-4, with D unresolved. Deletions cut 3 bases from V and 0 bases from J, with 11 bases between. This CDR3 has 16 amino acids. Germline lookup yields CDR1 KGHSH and CDR2 LQKENI.

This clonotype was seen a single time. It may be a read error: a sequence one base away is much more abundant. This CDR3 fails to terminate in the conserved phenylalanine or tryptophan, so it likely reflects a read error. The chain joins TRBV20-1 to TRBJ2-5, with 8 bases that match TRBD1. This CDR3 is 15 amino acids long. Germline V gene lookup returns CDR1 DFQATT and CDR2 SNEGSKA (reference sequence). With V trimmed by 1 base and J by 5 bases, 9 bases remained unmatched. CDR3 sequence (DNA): TGCAGTGCTAGAGGGCAGGGGGCGTCAACGGAGACCCAGTACCTC. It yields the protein CSARGQGASTETQYL.

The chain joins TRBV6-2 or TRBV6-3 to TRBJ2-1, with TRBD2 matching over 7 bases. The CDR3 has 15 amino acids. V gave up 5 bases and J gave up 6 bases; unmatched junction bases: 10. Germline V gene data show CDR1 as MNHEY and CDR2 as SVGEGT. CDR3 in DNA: TGTGCCAGCAGTCGGCGACTAGCAGAGAGCAATGAGCAGTTCTTC. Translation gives CASSRRLAESNEQFF.

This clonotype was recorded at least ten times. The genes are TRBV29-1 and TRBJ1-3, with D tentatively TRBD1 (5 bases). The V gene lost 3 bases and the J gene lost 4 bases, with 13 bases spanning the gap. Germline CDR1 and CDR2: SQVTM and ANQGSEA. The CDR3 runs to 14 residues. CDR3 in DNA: TGCAGCGTTGATGCAGGGACTGGCGGAAACACCATATATTTT. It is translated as CSVDAGTGGNTIYF. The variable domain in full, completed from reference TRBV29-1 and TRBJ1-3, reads SAVISQKPSRDICQRGTSLTIQCQVDSQVTMMFWYRQQPGQSLTLIATANQGSEATYESGFVIDKFPISRPNLTFSTLTVSNMSPEDSSIYLCSVDAGTGGNTIYFGEGSWLTVV.

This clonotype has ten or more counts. The CDR3: CATSRDRGGSYEQYF. In nucleotides, the CDR3 is TGTGCCACCAGCAGAGATCGGGGGGGCTCCTACGAGCAGTACTTC. The V gene is TRBV15, the J gene TRBJ2-7; 8 bases are a match to TRBD2. Germline CDR1 reads LNHNV; CDR2 reads YYDKDF (reference sequence). This CDR3 has 15 amino acids. V gave up 0 bases and J gave up 0 bases; unmatched junction bases: 1.

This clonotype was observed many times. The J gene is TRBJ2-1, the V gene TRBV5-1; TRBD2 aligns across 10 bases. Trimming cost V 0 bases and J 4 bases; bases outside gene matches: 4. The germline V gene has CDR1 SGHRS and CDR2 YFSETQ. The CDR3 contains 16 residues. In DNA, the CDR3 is TGCGCCAGCAGCTTGGCATCGACTAGCGGGTACAATGAGCAGTTCTTC. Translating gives CASSLASTSGYNEQFF.

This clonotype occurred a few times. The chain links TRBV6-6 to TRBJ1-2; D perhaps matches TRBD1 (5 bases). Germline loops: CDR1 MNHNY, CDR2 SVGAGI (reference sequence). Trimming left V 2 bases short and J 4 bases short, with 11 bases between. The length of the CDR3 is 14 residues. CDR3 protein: CASSYGGLIYGYTF. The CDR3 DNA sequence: TGTGCCAGCAGTTACGGGGGACTGATCTATGGCTACACCTTC.